These 10 T cell receptor beta chains were all obtained from the same sample, sequenced in a study of vaccination effects on CD4 cells after COVID-19. Their antigens are not known. Generated by immunoSEQ multiplex PCR, the TCRdb table keeps only in-frame clones and is missing some. The sample gives tens of thousands of clones, just under 75% of which show up once; approximately 3.5% is in the top ten. ViraFEST assay sequencing came after antigen-specific CD4+ T cells were expanded with viral peptide pools. Culture proceeded for 10 days, and CD4+ T cells were then isolated. The vaccine recipients had no prior SARS-CoV-2 infection, with negative nucleocapsid antibodies. Specimen: CD4+ T cells from PBMCs cultured with SARS-CoV-2 spike peptides, collected before COVID-19 vaccination. The receptor set was obtained from a human donor who received a COVID-19 vaccine.

The genes are TRBV13 and TRBJ2-5; perhaps TRBD1 as D (6 bases). This CDR3 region has 14 residues. The V gene lost 1 base and the J gene lost 9 bases, with 15 bases spanning the gap. Germline loops: CDR1 PRHDT, CDR2 FYEKMQ (reference sequence). The DNA for the CDR3 is TGTGCCAGCAGCTTAGAGAGACAGGCAGTTTCCCAGTACTTC. It codes for CASSLERQAVSQYF.

This chain links TRBV6-6 with TRBJ1-3; D gene unclear. The CDR3 consists of 13 residues. Germline loops: CDR1 MNHNY, CDR2 SVGAGI (reference sequence). Trimming cost V 5 bases and J 6 bases, with 11 bases left between them. CDR3 DNA: TGTGCCAGCAGTCGACGGGGAGAAAACACCATATATTTT. It codes for CASSRRGENTIYF.

The V and J genes are TRBV27 and TRBJ2-1, with D unclear. The CDR3 has 16 amino acids. V was clipped by 2 bases and J by 4 bases, with 15 bases between them. The germline V gene encodes CDR1 MNHEY and CDR2 SMNVEV (reference sequence). In DNA, the CDR3 is TGTGCCAGCAGTTTAACCCAAGACCCATGGTACAATGAGCAGTTCTTC. The encoded protein is CASSLTQDPWYNEQFF.

The gene calls are TRBV4-2 and TRBJ2-3, with 10 bases fitting TRBD2. CDR1 and CDR2 (germline): LGHNA, YNFKEQ. The CDR3 sequence is 19 residues long. Trimming cost V 3 bases and J 1 base; bases outside gene matches: 13. CDR3 in amino acids: CASSHQAASGSEGTDTQYF. Written as DNA, the CDR3 is TGTGCCAGCAGCCACCAAGCTGCTAGCGGGAGCGAGGGCACAGATACGCAGTATTTT.

The chain couples TRBV2 to TRBJ2-4; D possibly corresponds to TRBD1 (5 bases). Germline-derived CDR1 and CDR2 are SNHLY and FYNNEI. This CDR3 is built from 11 residues. The V end lost 8 bases, the J end lost 8 bases, and 10 bases lay between the germline ends. The CDR3 DNA reads TGTGCCAGCTCGCAGGGCGACATTCAGTACTTC. As protein: CASSQGDIQYF.

The chain employs TRBV7-9 and TRBJ1-4; unclear D gene. V was trimmed by 3 bases and J by 7 bases, leaving 9 bases between them. Germline V lookup: CDR1 SEHNR, CDR2 FQNEAQ (reference sequence). The CDR3 contains 13 residues. CDR3 bases: TGTGCCAGCAGCTTGGCACAGCCTGAAAAACTGTTTTTT. This encodes CASSLAQPEKLFF. Drawing the rest from reference TRBV7-9 and TRBJ1-4, the complete variable domain is DTGVSQNPRHKITKRGQNVTFRCDPISEHNRLYWYRQTLGQGPEFLTYFQNEAQLEKSRLLSDRFSAERPKGSFSTLEIQRTEQGDSAMYLCASSLAQPEKLFFGSGTQLSVL.

The CDR3 sequence: CASSRHTNEKLFF. The CDR3 region has the DNA TGTGCCAGCAGTAGACACACCAATGAAAAACTGTTTTTT. The chain recombines TRBV9 with TRBJ1-4; D unclear. The CDR3 runs to 13 residues. V lost 5 bases and J lost 5, with 10 bases in between. Per germline, CDR1 SGDLS and CDR2 YYNGEE.

This chain connects TRBV6-5 to TRBJ2-7, with TRBD1 as a possible D gene (5 bases). Germline CDR1 MNHEY, CDR2 SVGAGI. V was clipped by 6 bases and J by 1 base, with 16 bases between them. This CDR3 spans 15 amino acids. CDR3 nucleotides: TGTGCCAGCAGCCCCAGGGCCAAAAAATCCTACGAGCAGTACTTC. This gives the protein CASSPRAKKSYEQYF.

This sequence joins TRBV1 and TRBJ2-1; TRBD2, the table's D call, was not compared with the DNA. TRBV1 is termed a pseudogene. There are 20 residues in the CDR3. The CDR3 DNA reads TGCACCAGCAGCCACTACTTAGACCCGGGACAGCGGGAGTCGAACAATGAGCAGTTCTTC. Translating it yields CTSSHYLDPGQRESNNEQFF.

The genes are TRBV19 and TRBJ1-1; the D gene is possibly TRBD1 (6 bases). CDR3 size: 14 residues. With 4 bases removed from V and 4 bases from J, the gap between germline ends came to 13 bases. The germline V gene has CDR1 LNHDA and CDR2 SQIVND (reference sequence). CDR3 sequence: CASSNRDIRTEAFF. CDR3 DNA sequence: TGTGCCAGTAGTAACCGGGACATCCGCACTGAAGCTTTCTTT.